This TCR beta chain emerged from a study of blood T cells in healthy people across ages. Study-level points and caveats: A roughly linear age-dependent decrease characterized TCR beta diversity per million T cells. Unknown CMV status may confound age-related changes in expanded clones.

Each donor had 8 to 10 milliliters of peripheral blood drawn. Details on this clonotype: The antigen is undetermined.

The second PCR ran roughly 6 to 11 cycles with a sample-barcoded 5' primer and J-beta primers. Every sample gave at least 3 million paired-end reads containing CDR3. TCRdb passed the 5' RACE reads through MiXCR, listing each CDR3 protein once. The sample includes about 830,000 distinct CDR3 sequences, roughly 60% of them seen just once. This receptor was identified in a man aged 25 to 45 in good health. Sequencing was carried out using blood.

The CDR3 bases are TGTGCCATCAGTGAGGGGGGGACCGCTTCACCCCTCCACTTT. As protein: CAISEGGTASPLHF. The chain is built from TRBV10-3 and TRBJ1-6; maybe TRBD1 (5 bases). The CDR3 has 14 amino acids. V lost 2 bases, J lost 9 bases, and 11 bases lay in between. The germline gives CDR1 ENHRY, CDR2 SYGVKD.